There are a few counts of the clone carrying this T cell receptor (beta chain). Its antigen is unidentified. Reverse transcription of all isolated RNA meant that expressed TCRB transcripts were sequenced. The table came from immunoSEQ multiplex PCR; TCRdb's copy has only in-frame clones and leaves some out. Of about 220,000 clones listed, around 9.9% are singletons. Germline-derived CDR1 and CDR2 are SGHVS and FNYEAQ. V dropped 0 bases and J dropped 5; count of bases not matched to a gene: 4. CDR3 size: 15 residues. These data come from a study of beta chain features in type 1 diabetes. Study results and caveats: Whatever favoring of shorter templates PCR might show would apply equally to patients and controls. Researchers cautioned that cDNA sequencing could over-represent cells with high TCR expression. Insertions were fewer and deletions more numerous at VDJ junctions in type 1 diabetes patients.

The V and J genes are TRBV7-6 and TRBJ2-7; 10 positions match TRBD2. This sequence originates from a man aged 18 to 35 in good health. The sequencing sample was made of central memory CD4+ T cells from blood. CDR3 in amino acids: CASSLAAGGPHEQYF. As DNA, the CDR3 is TGTGCCAGCAGCTTAGCAGCGGGAGGGCCCCACGAGCAGTACTTC.